Listed below are T cell receptor beta chains from one sample, sequenced in a study of immune heterogeneity within non-small cell lung tumors. One entry per CDR3 protein results from TCRdb running MiXCR on the multiplex PCR reads. The sample lists thousands of distinct CDR3 sequences, 55% seen once, with around a tenth in the top ten. Material for sequencing was lung tumor tissue. Receptors were obtained from a man in his 60s with non-small cell lung cancer. CDR3s include the opening cysteine and the closing phenylalanine or tryptophan. The D gene is left open where the match is weak. The size of a clone is reported for some rows only, either as once, few or many, or as a class for expanded clones.

D: -
J: TRBJ1-5
size: -
V: TRBV28
CDR3: CASRQGNQPQHF
DNA: TGTGCCAGCAGACAGGGCAATCAGCCCCAGCATTTT

D: -
J: TRBJ2-7
size: -
V: TRBV5-6
CDR3: CASSQQPGSAYEQYF
DNA: TGTGCCAGCAGCCAACAACCCGGGAGCGCCTACGAGCAGTACTTC

D: -
J: TRBJ1-1
size: -
V: TRBV20-1
CDR3: CSARGGRSLNTEAFF
DNA: TGCAGTGCTAGAGGGGGGAGATCATTGAACACTGAAGCTTTCTTT

D: TRBD1
J: TRBJ1-4
size: -
V: TRBV5-1
CDR3: CASSRTGGATNEKLFF
DNA: TGCGCCAGCAGCCGGACAGGGGGCGCGACTAATGAAAAACTGTTTTTT

D: -
J: TRBJ2-1
size: few
V: TRBV30
CDR3: CAWSETGEEQFF
DNA: TGTGCCTGGAGTGAGACGGGAGAAGAGCAGTTCTTC

D: -
J: TRBJ1-2
size: -
V: TRBV7-9
CDR3: CASGRDGSNYGYTF
DNA: TGTGCCAGCGGCCGGGACGGAAGTAACTATGGCTACACCTTC

D: TRBD1
J: TRBJ2-5
size: -
V: TRBV20-1
CDR3: CSARLPGTGTQYF
DNA: TGCAGTGCTAGACTCCCCGGGACAGGGACACAGTACTTC

D: TRBD2
J: TRBJ2-1
size: -
V: TRBV24-1
CDR3: CATSDPSGSGRYNEQFF
DNA: TGTGCCACCAGTGACCCCTCCGGGAGCGGGAGATACAATGAGCAGTTCTTC

D: -
J: TRBJ2-7
size: -
V: TRBV20-1
CDR3: CSARTADQSYEQYF
DNA: TGCAGTGCTAGGACAGCAGACCAGTCCTACGAGCAGTACTTC

D: -
J: TRBJ2-2
size: -
V: TRBV5-1
CDR3: CASSSNVANTGELFF
DNA: TGCGCCAGCAGCTCCAACGTCGCGAACACCGGGGAGCTGTTTTTT

D: TRBD2
J: TRBJ2-1
size: -
V: TRBV11-3
CDR3: CASSRRLSGRAVEQFF
DNA: TGTGCCAGCAGCAGAAGACTTAGCGGGAGGGCAGTTGAGCAGTTCTTC

D: -
J: TRBJ2-7
size: -
V: TRBV27
CDR3: CASSFGGRYEQYF
DNA: TGTGCCAGCAGTTTTGGGGGGCGCTACGAGCAGTACTTC

D: -
J: TRBJ2-2
size: -
V: TRBV2
CDR3: CASSRDSLRAGELFF
DNA: TGTGCCAGCAGCCGGGACTCCCTCAGGGCCGGGGAGCTGTTTTTT

D: TRBD2
J: TRBJ2-7
size: -
V: TRBV27
CDR3: CASSLYVAGVYEQYF
DNA: TGTGCCAGCAGTTTATATGTAGCGGGAGTCTACGAGCAGTACTTC

D: TRBD1
J: TRBJ1-2
size: once
V: TRBV25-1
CDR3: CASRQGPHYGYTF
DNA: TGTGCCAGCAGACAGGGGCCGCACTATGGCTACACCTTC

D: -
J: TRBJ1-4
size: -
V: TRBV12-3/TRBV12-4
CDR3: CASSFIENEKLFF
DNA: TGTGCCAGCAGTTTTATAGAAAATGAAAAACTGTTTTTT

D: TRBD1
J: TRBJ2-2
size: few
V: TRBV20-1
CDR3: CSARGLGTGDTGELFF
DNA: TGCAGTGCTAGAGGGCTTGGGACAGGGGACACCGGGGAGCTGTTTTTT

D: -
J: TRBJ2-1
size: -
V: TRBV12-3/TRBV12-4
CDR3: CASSLVDEQFF
DNA: TGTGCCAGCAGTTTGGTCGATGAGCAGTTCTTC

D: TRBD2
J: TRBJ2-1
size: few
V: TRBV20-1
CDR3: CSARGLAGVEQFF
DNA: TGCAGTGCTAGAGGACTAGCGGGAGTTGAGCAGTTCTTC

D: -
J: TRBJ2-3
size: -
V: TRBV6-2/TRBV6-3
CDR3: CASSPGRGTDTQYF
DNA: TGTGCCAGCAGTCCCGGAAGGGGCACAGATACGCAGTATTTT

D: TRBD1
J: TRBJ1-2
size: few
V: TRBV27
CDR3: CASRLDRGQGGYTF
DNA: TGTGCCAGCAGACTCGACAGGGGACAAGGTGGCTACACCTTC

D: -
J: TRBJ2-3
size: once
V: TRBV7-9
CDR3: CASSLAGLGDTQYF
DNA: TGTGCCAGCAGCTTAGCCGGACTCGGGGATACGCAGTATTTT

D: -
J: TRBJ2-7
size: -
V: TRBV7-2
CDR3: CASSLEAGYTYEQYF
DNA: TGTGCCAGCAGCTTAGAAGCGGGTTACACCTACGAGCAGTACTTC

D: -
J: TRBJ1-2
size: few
V: TRBV2
CDR3: CASSEAQLGYTF
DNA: TGTGCCAGCAGTGAAGCCCAGTTAGGCTACACCTTC

D: -
J: TRBJ1-1
size: -
V: TRBV6-2/TRBV6-3
CDR3: CASSWRQNTEAFF
DNA: TGTGCCAGCAGTTGGAGACAGAACACTGAAGCTTTCTTT

D: -
J: TRBJ1-6
size: once
V: TRBV7-9
CDR3: CASSFVGNSPLHF
DNA: TGTGCCAGCAGCTTCGTAGGGAATTCACCCCTCCACTTT

D: TRBD1
J: TRBJ2-3
size: few
V: TRBV7-2
CDR3: CASSLGQGAPDTQYF
DNA: TGTGCCAGCAGCTTAGGACAGGGGGCGCCAGATACGCAGTATTTT

D: -
J: TRBJ1-2
size: few
V: TRBV27
CDR3: CASSFRDAGGYTF
DNA: TGTGCCAGCAGTTTCCGGGACGCGGGGGGCTACACCTTC

D: -
J: TRBJ2-3
size: few
V: TRBV12-3/TRBV12-4
CDR3: CASSPNRVPDTQYF
DNA: TGTGCCAGCAGTCCGAACAGGGTTCCAGATACGCAGTATTTT